This T cell receptor beta chain comes out of a study of OX40 agonist ivuxolimab in advanced cancers. Study summary: The group had a mean age of around 64 years, ranged from about 20 to 80, and was around 86% male.

As for this clone: Its antigen is not known.

The table came from immunoSEQ multiplex PCR; TCRdb's copy has only in-frame clones and leaves some out. The sample contains 25,000 to 30,000 clones, around nine tenths of which appear only once. Study conclusions and caveats: At 0.1 to 3.0 mg/kg and by week 6, clonal expansion occurred in CD4+ and CD8+ blood T cells. Some of the lowest clonal expansion was seen in partial responders at 0.1-3.0 mg/kg.

Trimming took off 0 bases at V and 4 bases at J, with 13 bases between the two ends. Germline CDR1 GTSNPN, CDR2 SVGIG (reference sequence). This CDR3 has 15 residues. This sequence joins TRBV30 and TRBJ2-1; possibly TRBD2 for D (5 bases). The source material was CD4+ or CD8+ T cells sorted from blood, sampled in a trial of the OX40 agonist ivuxolimab. The receptor's source is an adult with an advanced solid tumor such as melanoma, head and neck, liver or kidney cancer. The CDR3 nucleotides are TGTGCCTGGAGTGTGGTTAGCGTATCTTACAATGAGCAGTTCTTC. Amino acids: CAWSVVSVSYNEQFF. Complete variable domain (other parts from reference TRBV30 and TRBJ2-1): SQTIHQWPATLVQPVGSPLSLECTVEGTSNPNLYWYRQAAGRGLQLLFYSVGIGQISSEVPQNLSASRPQDRQFILSSKKLLLSDSGFYLCAWSVVSVSYNEQFFGPGTRLTVL.